The rows below give T cell receptor beta chains drawn from one sample of a study of cytomegalovirus exposure and HLA in healthy donors. Data came from immunoSEQ multiplex PCR; TCRdb stores just in-frame clones and leaves some out. This table has 150,000 to 200,000 clones, 84% appearing once. Sequenced input: PBMCs. The origin of the receptors is a man aged 45-65 years in good health and CMV-seropositive. Both conserved end residues are part of each CDR3. The D gene is left open where the match is weak. Some rows mark clone size as missing; the rest say once, few, many or name a class of expanded clone.

>NA|TRBJ2-3|TRBV9|NA
CASSAGDSSSTDTQYF
TGTGCCAGCAGCGCGGGGGACTCATCCAGTACAGATACGCAGTATTTT
>NA|TRBJ2-1|TRBV7-8|TRBD2
CASSLGSGTSGRRGYNEQFF
TGTGCCAGCAGCTTAGGGTCTGGGACTAGCGGGAGGAGGGGCTACAATGAGCAGTTCTTC
>NA|TRBJ2-1|TRBV7-8|NA
CASGGWGNEQFF
TGTGCCAGTGGGGGGTGGGGCAATGAGCAGTTCTTC
>NA|TRBJ1-6|TRBV9|NA
CASSQGGVNSPLHF
TGTGCCAGCAGCCAAGGGGGGGTGAATTCACCCCTCCACTTT
>few|TRBJ1-5|TRBV6-5|NA
CASAEQGGNQPQHF
TGTGCCAGCGCTGAGCAGGGAGGAAATCAGCCCCAGCATTTT
>NA|TRBJ2-7|TRBV5-1|NA
CASTGLGGGEQYF
TGCGCCAGCACCGGACTCGGCGGTGGGGAGCAGTACTTC
>NA|TRBJ2-1|TRBV7-2|TRBD2
CASSQAGLGNEQFF
TGTGCCAGCAGCCAAGCGGGGTTGGGAAATGAGCAGTTCTTC
>NA|TRBJ2-2|TRBV2|NA
CASLDRPGELFF
TGTGCCAGCCTTGACAGGCCCGGGGAGCTGTTTTTT
>NA|TRBJ1-5|TRBV19|NA
CASSMEGTLNNQPQHF
TGTGCCAGTAGTATGGAGGGGACCCTGAACAATCAGCCCCAGCATTTT
>NA|TRBJ1-1|TRBV6-5|TRBD1
CASSYRQGRTEAFF
TGTGCCAGCAGTTACAGACAGGGGCGCACTGAAGCTTTCTTT
>once|TRBJ1-2|TRBV6-5|NA
CASTQGGRGYTF
TGTGCCAGCACCCAAGGGGGTCGCGGCTACACCTTC
>few|TRBJ2-2|TRBV11-3|TRBD2
CASSWTRANTGELFF
TGTGCCAGCAGCTGGACTAGGGCGAACACCGGGGAGCTGTTTTTT
>NA|TRBJ1-2|TRBV6-5|TRBD1
CASSYNRGLSPIF
TGTGCCAGCAGTTACAACAGGGGGTTATCCCCCATCTTC
>NA|TRBJ2-3|TRBV20-1|NA
CSARASNTQYF
TGCAGTGCCAGGGCGTCAAATACGCAGTATTTT
>NA|TRBJ1-2|TRBV5-6|NA
CASSTLTVNYGYTF
TGTGCCAGCAGCACACTGACAGTCAACTATGGCTACACCTTC
>NA|TRBJ2-1|TRBV4-1|NA
CASSPPVRGVNEQFF
TGCGCCAGCAGCCCACCAGTTCGGGGAGTCAATGAGCAGTTCTTC
>NA|TRBJ2-1|TRBV7-8|TRBD2
CASSLGSGGAVAQFF
TGTGCCAGCAGCTTAGGTAGCGGGGGGGCCGTGGCGCAGTTCTTC
>NA|TRBJ2-1|TRBV7-2|NA
CASTPNRLGNTEQFF
TGTGCCAGCACCCCAAACAGGCTAGGCAACACTGAGCAGTTCTTC
>NA|TRBJ2-2|TRBV5-4|TRBD2
CASSLGTRATGELFF
TGTGCCAGCAGCTTGGGGACTAGAGCCACCGGGGAGCTGTTTTTT
>few|TRBJ1-2|TRBV5-1|NA
CASSLLGADYGYTF
TGCGCCAGCAGCTTGTTGGGTGCGGACTATGGCTACACCTTC
>NA|TRBJ2-7|TRBV10-3|NA
CAISESATVSYEQYF
TGTGCCATCAGTGAGTCGGCGACAGTTTCCTACGAGCAGTACTTC
>once|TRBJ1-2|TRBV6-5|NA
CAIRGPPLNGYTF
TGTGCCATACGTGGGCCACCTTTGAATGGCTACACCTTC
>NA|TRBJ2-1|TRBV7-6|NA
CASSLEGGGSNEQFF
TGTGCCAGCAGCTTAGAGGGCGGGGGCTCTAATGAGCAGTTCTTC
>few|TRBJ1-2|TRBV6-5|NA
CASSEGADLYGYTF
TGTGCCAGCAGTGAAGGGGCGGACCTCTATGGCTACACCTTC
>NA|TRBJ1-6|TRBV27|NA
CASSFGASPLHF
TGTGCCAGCAGTTTTGGGGCCTCACCCCTCCACTTT
>once|TRBJ1-2|TRBV29-1|TRBD1
CSVSRGQGVYGYTF
TGCAGCGTATCCCGGGGACAGGGGGTCTATGGCTACACCTTC
>NA|TRBJ1-3|TRBV6-6|NA
CASSSIRGWRNTIYF
TGTGCCAGCAGTTCTATCAGGGGATGGAGAAACACCATATATTTT
>NA|TRBJ2-1|TRBV6-4|NA
CASSRDSGPQKQFF
TGTGCCAGCAGCCGGGACTCCGGACCCCAAAAGCAGTTCTTC
>NA|TRBJ2-3|TRBV7-9|NA
CASSQDTDTHYF
TGTGCCAGCAGCCAGGACACAGATACGCATTATTTT
>once|TRBJ1-2|TRBV19|NA
CASRLRGYGYTF
TGTGCCAGTAGATTGCGGGGTTATGGCTACACCTTC
>NA|TRBJ2-5|TRBV5-4|TRBD1
CASRPGTEETQYF
TGTGCCAGCAGACCCGGGACAGAAGAGACCCAGTACTTC
>NA|TRBJ2-5|TRBV19|TRBD2
CASSIDSLAGGWKTQYF
TGTGCCAGTAGTATAGACTCACTAGCGGGAGGATGGAAGACCCAGTACTTC